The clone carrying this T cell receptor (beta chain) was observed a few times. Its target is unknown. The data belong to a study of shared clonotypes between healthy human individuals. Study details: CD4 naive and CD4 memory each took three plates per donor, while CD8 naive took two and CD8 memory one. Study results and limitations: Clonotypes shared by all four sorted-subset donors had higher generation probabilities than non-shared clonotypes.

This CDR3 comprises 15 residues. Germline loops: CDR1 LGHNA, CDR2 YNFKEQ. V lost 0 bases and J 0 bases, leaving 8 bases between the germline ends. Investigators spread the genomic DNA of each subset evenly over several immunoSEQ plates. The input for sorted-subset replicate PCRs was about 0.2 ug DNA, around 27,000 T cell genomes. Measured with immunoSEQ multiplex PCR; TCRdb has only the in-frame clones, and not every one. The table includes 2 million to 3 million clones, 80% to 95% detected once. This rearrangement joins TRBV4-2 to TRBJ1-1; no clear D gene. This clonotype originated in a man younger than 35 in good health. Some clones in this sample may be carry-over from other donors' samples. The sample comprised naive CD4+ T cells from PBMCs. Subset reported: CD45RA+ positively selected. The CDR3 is CASSQEWRMNTEAFF. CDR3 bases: TGTGCCAGCAGCCAAGAGTGGCGGATGAACACTGAAGCTTTCTTT.